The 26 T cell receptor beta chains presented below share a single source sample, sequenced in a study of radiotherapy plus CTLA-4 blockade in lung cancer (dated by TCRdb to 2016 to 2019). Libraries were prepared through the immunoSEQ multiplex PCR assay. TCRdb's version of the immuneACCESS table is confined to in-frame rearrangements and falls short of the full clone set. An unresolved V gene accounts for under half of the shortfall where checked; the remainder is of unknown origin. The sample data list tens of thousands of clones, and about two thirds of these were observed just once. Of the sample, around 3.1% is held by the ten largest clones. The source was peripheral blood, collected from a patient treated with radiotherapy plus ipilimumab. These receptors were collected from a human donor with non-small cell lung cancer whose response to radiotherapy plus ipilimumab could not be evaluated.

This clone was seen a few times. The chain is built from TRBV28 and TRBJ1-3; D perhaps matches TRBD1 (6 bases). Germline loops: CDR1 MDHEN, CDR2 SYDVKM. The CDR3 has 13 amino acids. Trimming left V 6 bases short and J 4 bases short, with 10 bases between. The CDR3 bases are TGTGCCAGCAGGGGGGCTGCAGGAAACACCATATATTTT. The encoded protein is CASRGAAGNTIYF.

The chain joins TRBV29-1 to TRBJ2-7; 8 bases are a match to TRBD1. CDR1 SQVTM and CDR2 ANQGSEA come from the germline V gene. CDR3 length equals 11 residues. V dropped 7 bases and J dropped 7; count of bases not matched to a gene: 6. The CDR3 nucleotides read TGCAGCGGACAACAGGGGGGAGAGCAGTACTTC. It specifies CSGQQGGEQYF.

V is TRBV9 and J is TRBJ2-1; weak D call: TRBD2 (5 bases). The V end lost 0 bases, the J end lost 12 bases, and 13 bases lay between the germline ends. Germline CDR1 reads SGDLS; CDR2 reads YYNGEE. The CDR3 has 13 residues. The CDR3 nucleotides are TGTGCCAGCAGCGTAGCTTCCGAGGGAGCGCAGTTCTTC. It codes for CASSVASEGAQFF.

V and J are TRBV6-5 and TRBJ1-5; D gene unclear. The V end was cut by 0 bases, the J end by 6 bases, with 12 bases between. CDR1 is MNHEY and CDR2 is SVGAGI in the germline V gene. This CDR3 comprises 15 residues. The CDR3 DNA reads TGTGCCAGCAGTTACTCTCGGGGAAGCGGTCAGCCCCAGCATTTT. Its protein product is CASSYSRGSGQPQHF.

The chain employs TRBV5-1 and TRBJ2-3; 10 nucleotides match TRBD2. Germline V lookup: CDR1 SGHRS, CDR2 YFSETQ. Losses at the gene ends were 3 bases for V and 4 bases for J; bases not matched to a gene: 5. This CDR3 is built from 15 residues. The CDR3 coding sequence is TGCGCCAGCAGCTCAAGCGGGAGGGAGGCAGATACGCAGTATTTT. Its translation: CASSSSGREADTQYF.

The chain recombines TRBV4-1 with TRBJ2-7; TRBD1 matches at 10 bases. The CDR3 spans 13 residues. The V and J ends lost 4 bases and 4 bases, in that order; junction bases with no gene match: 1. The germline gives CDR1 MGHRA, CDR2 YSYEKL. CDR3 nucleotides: TGCGCCAGCAGCCTGGGACAGGGGTACGAGCAGTACTTC. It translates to CASSLGQGYEQYF.

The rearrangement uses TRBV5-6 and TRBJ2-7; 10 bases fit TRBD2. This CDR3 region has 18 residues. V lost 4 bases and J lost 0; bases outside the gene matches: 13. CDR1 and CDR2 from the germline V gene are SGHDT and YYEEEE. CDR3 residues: CASSPGASGRISSYEQYF. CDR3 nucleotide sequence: TGTGCCAGCAGCCCTGGAGCTAGCGGGAGAATATCCTCCTACGAGCAGTACTTC.

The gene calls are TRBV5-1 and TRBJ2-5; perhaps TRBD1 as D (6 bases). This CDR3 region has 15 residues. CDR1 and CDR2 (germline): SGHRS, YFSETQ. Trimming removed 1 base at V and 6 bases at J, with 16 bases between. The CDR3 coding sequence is TGCGCCAGCAGCTTGATGTCTGGACAGTCCCAGACCCAGTACTTC. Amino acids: CASSLMSGQSQTQYF.

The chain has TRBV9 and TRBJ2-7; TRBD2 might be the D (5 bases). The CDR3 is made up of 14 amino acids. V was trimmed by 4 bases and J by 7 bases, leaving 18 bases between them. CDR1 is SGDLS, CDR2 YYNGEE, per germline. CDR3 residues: CASSPRTQTGEQYF. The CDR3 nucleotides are TGTGCCAGCAGCCCTCGGACTCAAACGGGGGAGCAGTACTTC.

CDR3 nucleotides: TGTGCCAGCAGCCAAGGGACAGGCGGGGGGGGGACCCAGTACTTC. Amino acid sequence: CASSQGTGGGGTQYF. The J gene is TRBJ2-5, the V gene TRBV4-2; TRBD2 matches at 9 bases. This CDR3 spans 15 amino acids. Trimming at V came to 1 base and at J to 7 bases, leaving 7 bases not matched to a gene. Germline CDR1 is LGHNA and CDR2 is YNFKEQ.

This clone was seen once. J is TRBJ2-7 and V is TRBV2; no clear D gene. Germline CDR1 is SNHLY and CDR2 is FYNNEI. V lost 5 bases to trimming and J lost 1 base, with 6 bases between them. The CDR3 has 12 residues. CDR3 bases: TGTGCCAGCAGTTCCGGGTCCTACGAGCAGTACTTC. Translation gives CASSSGSYEQYF.

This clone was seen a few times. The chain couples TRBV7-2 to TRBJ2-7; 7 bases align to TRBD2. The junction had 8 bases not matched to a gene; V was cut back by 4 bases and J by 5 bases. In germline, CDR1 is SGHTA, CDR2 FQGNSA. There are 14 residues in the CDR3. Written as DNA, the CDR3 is TGTGCCAGCAGCTATCTGACTCGGGGGGACGAGCAGTACTTC. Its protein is CASSYLTRGDEQYF. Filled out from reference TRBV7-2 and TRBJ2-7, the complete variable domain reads GAGVSQSPSNKVTEKGKDVELRCDPISGHTALYWYRQSLGQGLEFLIYFQGNSAPDKSGLPSDRFSAERTGGSVSTLTIQRTQQEDSAVYLCASSYLTRGDEQYFGPGTRLTVT.

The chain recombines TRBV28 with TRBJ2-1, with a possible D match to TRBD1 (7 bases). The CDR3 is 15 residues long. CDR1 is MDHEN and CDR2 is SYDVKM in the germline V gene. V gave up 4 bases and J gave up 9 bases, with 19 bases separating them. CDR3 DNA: TGTGCCAGCAGTTCCCACAGGGGACTGCTCGGTGAGCAGTTCTTC. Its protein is CASSSHRGLLGEQFF. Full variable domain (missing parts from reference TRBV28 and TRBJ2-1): DVKVTQSSRYLVKRTGEKVFLECVQDMDHENMFWYRQDPGLGLRLIYFSYDVKMKEKGDIPEGYSVSREKKERFSLILESASTNQTSMYLCASSSHRGLLGEQFFGPGTRLTVL.

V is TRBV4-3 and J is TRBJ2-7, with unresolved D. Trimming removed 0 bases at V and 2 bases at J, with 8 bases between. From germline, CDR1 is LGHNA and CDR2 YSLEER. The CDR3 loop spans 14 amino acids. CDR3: CASSQESLAYEQYF. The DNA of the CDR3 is TGCGCCAGCAGCCAAGAGTCCCTAGCCTACGAGCAGTACTTC.

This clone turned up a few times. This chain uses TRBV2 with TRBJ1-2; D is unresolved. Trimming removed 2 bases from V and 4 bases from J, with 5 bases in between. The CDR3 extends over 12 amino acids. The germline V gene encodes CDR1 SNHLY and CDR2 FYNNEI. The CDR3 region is CASSERGYGYTF. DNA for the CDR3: TGTGCCAGCAGTGAAAGAGGCTATGGCTACACCTTC. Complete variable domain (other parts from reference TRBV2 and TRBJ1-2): EPEVTQTPSHQVTQMGQEVILRCVPISNHLYFYWYRQILGQKVEFLVSFYNNEISEKSEIFDDQFSVERPDGSNFTLKIRSTKLEDSAMYFCASSERGYGYTFGSGTRLTVV.

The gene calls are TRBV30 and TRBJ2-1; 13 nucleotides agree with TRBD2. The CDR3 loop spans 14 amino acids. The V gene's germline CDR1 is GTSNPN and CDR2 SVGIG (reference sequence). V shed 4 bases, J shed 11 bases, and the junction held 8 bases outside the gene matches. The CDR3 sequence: CAWITQGLAGKQFF. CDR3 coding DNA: TGTGCCTGGATAACTCAGGGACTAGCGGGAAAGCAGTTCTTC.

The DNA for the CDR3 is TGTGCCAGCATGAGTGCCAATGCGGGAACTATCTCCTACGAGCAGTACTTC. Translation: CASMSANAGTISYEQYF. The rearrangement links TRBV6-4 to TRBJ2-7, with TRBD2 as a possible D gene (6 bases). Germline V gene lookup returns CDR1 MRHNA and CDR2 SNTAGT. V was shortened by 7 bases and J by 0 bases, with 22 bases between the two germline ends. The CDR3 totals 17 residues.

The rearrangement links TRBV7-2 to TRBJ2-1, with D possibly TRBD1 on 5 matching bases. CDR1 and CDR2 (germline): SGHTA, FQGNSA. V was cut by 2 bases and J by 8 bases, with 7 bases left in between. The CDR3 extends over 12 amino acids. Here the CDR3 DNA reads TGTGCCAGCAGCTTACTAGGGGATGAGCAGTTCTTC. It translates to CASSLLGDEQFF.

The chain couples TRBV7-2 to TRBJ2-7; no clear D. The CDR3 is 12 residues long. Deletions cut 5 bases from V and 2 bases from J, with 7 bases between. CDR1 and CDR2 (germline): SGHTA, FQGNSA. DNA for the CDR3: TGTGCCAGCAGCCCAACAACCTACGAGCAGTACTTC. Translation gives CASSPTTYEQYF.

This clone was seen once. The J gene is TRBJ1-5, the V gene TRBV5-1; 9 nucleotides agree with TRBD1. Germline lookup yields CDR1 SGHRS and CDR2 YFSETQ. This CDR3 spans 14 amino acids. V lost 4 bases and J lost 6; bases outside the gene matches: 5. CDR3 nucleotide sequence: TGCGCCAGCAGCCCACAGGGGGCCGGTCAGCCCCAGCATTTT. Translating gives CASSPQGAGQPQHF.

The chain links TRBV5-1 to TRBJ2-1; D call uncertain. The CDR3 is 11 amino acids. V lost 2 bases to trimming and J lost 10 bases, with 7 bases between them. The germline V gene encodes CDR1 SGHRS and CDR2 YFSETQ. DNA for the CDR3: TGCGCCAGCAGCTTTCGAGGCGAGCAGTTCTTC. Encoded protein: CASSFRGEQFF.

CDR3 DNA: TGTGCCAGCAGTAGACAGGGGGCGCTGGGCTACACCTTC. Translating it yields CASSRQGALGYTF. The chain joins TRBV6-5 to TRBJ1-2; TRBD1 agrees at 10 bases. This CDR3 comprises 13 residues. From germline, CDR1 is MNHEY and CDR2 SVGAGI. With 5 bases clipped from V and 8 bases from J, the junction kept 5 bases outside the gene matches.

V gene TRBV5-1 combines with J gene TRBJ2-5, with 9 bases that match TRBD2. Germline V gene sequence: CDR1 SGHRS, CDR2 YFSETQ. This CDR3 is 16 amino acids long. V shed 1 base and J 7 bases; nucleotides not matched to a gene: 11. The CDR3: CASSLQTAGRGGTQYF. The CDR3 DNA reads TGCGCCAGCAGCTTGCAGACGGCCGGGCGGGGGGGGACCCAGTACTTC.

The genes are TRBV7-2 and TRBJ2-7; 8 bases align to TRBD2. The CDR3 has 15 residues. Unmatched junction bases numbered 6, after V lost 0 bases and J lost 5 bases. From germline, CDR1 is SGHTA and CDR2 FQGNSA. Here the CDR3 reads CASSLAPAGDHEQYF. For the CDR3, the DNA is TGTGCCAGCAGCTTAGCCCCAGCGGGAGACCACGAGCAGTACTTC.

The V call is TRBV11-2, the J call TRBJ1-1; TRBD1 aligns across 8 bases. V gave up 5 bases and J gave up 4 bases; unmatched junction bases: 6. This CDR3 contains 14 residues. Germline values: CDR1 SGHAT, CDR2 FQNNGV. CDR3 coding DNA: TGTGCCAGCAGCCAATTCACAGGGGGCACTGAAGCTTTCTTT. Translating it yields CASSQFTGGTEAFF.

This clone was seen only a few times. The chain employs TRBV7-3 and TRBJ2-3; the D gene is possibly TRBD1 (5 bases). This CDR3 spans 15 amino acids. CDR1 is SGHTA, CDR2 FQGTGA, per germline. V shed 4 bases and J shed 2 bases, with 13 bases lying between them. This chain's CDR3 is CASSSSGPLTDTQYF. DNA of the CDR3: TGTGCCAGCAGCTCATCAGGGCCCCTCACAGATACGCAGTATTTT.